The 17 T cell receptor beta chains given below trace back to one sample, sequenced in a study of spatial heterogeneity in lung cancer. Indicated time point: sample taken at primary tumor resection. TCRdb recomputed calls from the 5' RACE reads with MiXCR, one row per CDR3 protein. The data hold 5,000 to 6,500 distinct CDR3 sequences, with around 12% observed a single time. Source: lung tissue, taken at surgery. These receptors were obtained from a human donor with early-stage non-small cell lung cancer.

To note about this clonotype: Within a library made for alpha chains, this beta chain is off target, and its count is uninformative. The CDR3 spells CASSPSVGSGNTIYF. DNA of the CDR3: TGTGCCAGCAGCCCCAGCGTTGGCTCTGGAAACACCATATATTTT. The chain links TRBV6-6 to TRBJ1-3; D gene unclear. Trimming took 6 bases from V and 0 from J, leaving 12 bases between them. CDR1 and CDR2 from the germline V gene are MNHNY and SVGAGI (reference sequence). The CDR3 extends over 15 amino acids.

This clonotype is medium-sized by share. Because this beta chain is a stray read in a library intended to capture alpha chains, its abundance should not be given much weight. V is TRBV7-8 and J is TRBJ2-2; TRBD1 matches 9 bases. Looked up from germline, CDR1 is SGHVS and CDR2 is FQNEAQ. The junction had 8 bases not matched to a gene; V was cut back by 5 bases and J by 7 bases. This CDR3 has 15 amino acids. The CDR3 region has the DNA TGTGCCAGCAGCGTAAGGACAGGGGAAGGCGGGGAGCTGTTTTTT. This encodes CASSVRTGEGGELFF.

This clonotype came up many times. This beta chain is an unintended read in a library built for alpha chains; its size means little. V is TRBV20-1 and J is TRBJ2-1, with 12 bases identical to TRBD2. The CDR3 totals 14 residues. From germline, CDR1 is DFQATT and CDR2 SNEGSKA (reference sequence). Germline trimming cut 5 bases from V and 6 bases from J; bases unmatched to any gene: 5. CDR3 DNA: TGCAGTGCTGGAAGGACTAGCGGGATCAATGAGCAGTTCTTC. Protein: CSAGRTSGINEQFF.

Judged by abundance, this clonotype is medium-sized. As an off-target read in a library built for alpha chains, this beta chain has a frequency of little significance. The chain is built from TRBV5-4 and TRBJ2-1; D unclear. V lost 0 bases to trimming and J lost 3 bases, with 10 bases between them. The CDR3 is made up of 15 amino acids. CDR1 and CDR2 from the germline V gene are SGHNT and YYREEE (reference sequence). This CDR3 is CASSLDSSYYNEQFF. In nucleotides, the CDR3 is TGTGCCAGCAGCTTGGACTCTTCCTACTACAATGAGCAGTTCTTC. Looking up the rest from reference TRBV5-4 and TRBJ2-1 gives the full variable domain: ETGVTQSPTHLIKTRGQQVTLRCSSQSGHNTVSWYQQALGQGPQFIFQYYREEENGRGNFPPRFSGLQFPNYSSELNVNALELDDSALYLCASSLDSSYYNEQFFGPGTRLTVL.

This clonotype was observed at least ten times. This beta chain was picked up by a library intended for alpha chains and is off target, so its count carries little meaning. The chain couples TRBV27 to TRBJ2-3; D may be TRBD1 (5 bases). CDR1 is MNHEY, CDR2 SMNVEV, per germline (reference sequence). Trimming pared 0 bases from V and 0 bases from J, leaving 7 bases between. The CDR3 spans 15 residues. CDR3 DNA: TGTGCCAGCAGTTTATCGGCAGGGAGCACAGATACGCAGTATTTT. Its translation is CASSLSAGSTDTQYF.

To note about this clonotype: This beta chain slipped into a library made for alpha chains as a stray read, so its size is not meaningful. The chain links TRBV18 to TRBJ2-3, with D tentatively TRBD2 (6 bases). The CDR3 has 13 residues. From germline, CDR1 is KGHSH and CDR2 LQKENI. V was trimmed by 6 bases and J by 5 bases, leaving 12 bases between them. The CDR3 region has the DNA TGTGCCAGCTCCGGCCATAGCGGAGATACGCAGTATTTT. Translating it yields CASSGHSGDTQYF.

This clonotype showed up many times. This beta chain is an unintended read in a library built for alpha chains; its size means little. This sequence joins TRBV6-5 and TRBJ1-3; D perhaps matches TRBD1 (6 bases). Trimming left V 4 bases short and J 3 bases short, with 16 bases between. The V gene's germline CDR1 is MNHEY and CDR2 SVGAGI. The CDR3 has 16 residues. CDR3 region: CASSSAIQGFGNTIYF. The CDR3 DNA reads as TGTGCCAGCAGTTCCGCGATCCAGGGGTTTGGAAACACCATATATTTT.

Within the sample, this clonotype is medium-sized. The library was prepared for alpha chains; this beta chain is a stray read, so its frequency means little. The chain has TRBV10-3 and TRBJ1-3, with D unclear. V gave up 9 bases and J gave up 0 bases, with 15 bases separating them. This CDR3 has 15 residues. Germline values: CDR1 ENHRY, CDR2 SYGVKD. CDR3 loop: CAMIGPVGSGNTIYF. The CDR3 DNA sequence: TGTGCCATGATCGGACCTGTCGGCTCTGGAAACACCATATATTTT.

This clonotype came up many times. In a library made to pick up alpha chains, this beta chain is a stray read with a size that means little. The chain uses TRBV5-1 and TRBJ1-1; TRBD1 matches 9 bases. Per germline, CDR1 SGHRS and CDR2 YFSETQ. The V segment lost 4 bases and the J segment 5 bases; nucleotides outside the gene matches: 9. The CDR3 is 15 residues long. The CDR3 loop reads CASSTLQGAGTEAFF. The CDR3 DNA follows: TGCGCCAGCAGCACTCTACAGGGGGCTGGGACTGAAGCTTTCTTT.

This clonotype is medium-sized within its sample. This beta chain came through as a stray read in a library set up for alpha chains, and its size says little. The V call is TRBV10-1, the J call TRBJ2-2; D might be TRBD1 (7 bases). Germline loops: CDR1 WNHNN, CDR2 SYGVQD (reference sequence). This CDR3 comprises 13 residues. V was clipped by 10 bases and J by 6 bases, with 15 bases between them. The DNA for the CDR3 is TGCGCCACCGCGGGACAGCGCGCCGGGGAGCTGTTTTTT. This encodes CATAGQRAGELFF.

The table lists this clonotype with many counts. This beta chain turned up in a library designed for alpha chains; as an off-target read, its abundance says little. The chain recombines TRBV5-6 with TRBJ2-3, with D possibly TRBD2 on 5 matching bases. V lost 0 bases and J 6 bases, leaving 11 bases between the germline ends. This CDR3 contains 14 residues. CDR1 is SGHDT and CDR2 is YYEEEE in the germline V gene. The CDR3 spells CASSLVGVSDTQYF. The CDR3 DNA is TGTGCCAGCAGCTTGGTGGGAGTATCCGATACGCAGTATTTT. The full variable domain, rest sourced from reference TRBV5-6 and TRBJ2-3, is DAGVTQSPTHLIKTRGQQVTLRCSPKSGHDTVSWYQQALGQGPQFIFQYYEEEERQRGNFPDRFSGHQFPNYSSELNVNALLLGDSALYLCASSLVGVSDTQYFGPGTRLTVL.

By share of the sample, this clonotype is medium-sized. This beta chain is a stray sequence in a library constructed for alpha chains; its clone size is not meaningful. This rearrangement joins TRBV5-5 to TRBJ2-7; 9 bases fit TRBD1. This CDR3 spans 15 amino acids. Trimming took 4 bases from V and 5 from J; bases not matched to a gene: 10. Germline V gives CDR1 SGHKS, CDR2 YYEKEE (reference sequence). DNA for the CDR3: TGTGCCAGCAGCCTACCGGGACAGGGACTCGACGAGCAGTACTTC. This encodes CASSLPGQGLDEQYF.

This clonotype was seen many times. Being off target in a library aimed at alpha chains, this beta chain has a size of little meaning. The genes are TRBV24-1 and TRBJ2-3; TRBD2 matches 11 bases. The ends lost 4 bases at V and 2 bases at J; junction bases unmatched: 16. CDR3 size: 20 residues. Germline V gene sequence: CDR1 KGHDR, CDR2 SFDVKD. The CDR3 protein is CATSDSRGTSGTSNTDTQYF. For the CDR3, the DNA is TGTGCCACCAGTGACTCCAGGGGGACTAGCGGAACGTCTAACACAGATACGCAGTATTTT.

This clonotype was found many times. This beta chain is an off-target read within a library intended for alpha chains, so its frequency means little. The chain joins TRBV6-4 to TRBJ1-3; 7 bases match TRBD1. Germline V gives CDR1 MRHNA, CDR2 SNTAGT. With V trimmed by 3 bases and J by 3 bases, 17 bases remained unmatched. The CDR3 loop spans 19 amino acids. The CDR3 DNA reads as TGTGCCAGCAGTGAAGCTTGGCGTGGCAGGGGGGAATGTGGAAACACCATATATTTT. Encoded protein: CASSEAWRGRGECGNTIYF.

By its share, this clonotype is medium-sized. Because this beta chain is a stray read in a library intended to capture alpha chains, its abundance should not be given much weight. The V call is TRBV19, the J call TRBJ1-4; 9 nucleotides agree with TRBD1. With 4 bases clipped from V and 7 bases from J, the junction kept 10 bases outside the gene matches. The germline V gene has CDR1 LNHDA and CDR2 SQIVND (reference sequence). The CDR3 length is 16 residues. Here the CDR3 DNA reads TGTGCCAGTAGTAACACCCCGGGACAGGGAGGTGAAAAACTGTTTTTT. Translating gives CASSNTPGQGGEKLFF.

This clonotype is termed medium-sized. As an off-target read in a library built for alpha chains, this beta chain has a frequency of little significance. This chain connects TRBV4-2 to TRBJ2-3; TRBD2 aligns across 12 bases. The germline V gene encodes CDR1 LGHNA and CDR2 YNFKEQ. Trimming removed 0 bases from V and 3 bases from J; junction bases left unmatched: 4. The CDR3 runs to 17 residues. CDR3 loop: CASSQEAGLAGTDTQYF. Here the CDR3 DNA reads TGTGCCAGCAGCCAAGAAGCAGGACTAGCGGGAACAGATACGCAGTATTTT.

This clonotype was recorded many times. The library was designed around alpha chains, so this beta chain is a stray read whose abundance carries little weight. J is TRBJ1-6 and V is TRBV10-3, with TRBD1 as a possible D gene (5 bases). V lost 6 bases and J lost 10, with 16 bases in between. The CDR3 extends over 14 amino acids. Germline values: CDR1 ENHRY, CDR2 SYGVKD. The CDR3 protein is CAISQSQEGSPLHF. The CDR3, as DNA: TGTGCCATCAGCCAAAGCCAGGAGGGGTCACCCCTCCACTTT.